This T cell receptor beta chain was captured in a study of beta chain features in type 1 diabetes. Study overall: Regarding age, gender and cell yields, patients proved similar to healthy donors. General study results and limits: Short templates might get an advantage during PCR, and this would be equal in patients and controls. TCRB CDR3s from Type 1 diabetes patients were moderately but significantly shorter in all four CD4+ subsets.

This clone was seen a few times. Its antigen is not identified. This CDR3 has 15 amino acids. Germline V gives CDR1 SEHNR, CDR2 FQNEAQ (reference sequence). Losses at the gene ends were 5 bases for V and 5 bases for J; bases not matched to a gene: 7. Expressed TCRB transcripts got sequenced, as all isolated RNA was reverse transcribed. Measured with immunoSEQ multiplex PCR; TCRdb has only the in-frame clones, and not every one. Here the sample spans hundreds of thousands of clones, roughly an eighth being singletons. J is TRBJ2-4 and V is TRBV7-9; 9 bases fit TRBD2. The clonotype was recovered from a man between 18 and 35 years old with type 1 diabetes. Source material: naive CD4+ T cells from blood. This chain's CDR3 is CASSARGGAENIQYF. The CDR3 nucleotides are TGTGCCAGCAGCGCCCGCGGGGGGGCCGAAAACATTCAGTACTTC.